This T cell receptor beta chain appears in the sequencing data of a study of T cell repertoires and HLA-DP antigens. About the study: Transduced HeLa cells presented HLA-DP to CD4+ T cells. The donors, ranging 18-to-29 to 60-to-69 years, included a couple of males and one female. Sorted CD137+CD4+ samples averaged approximately 0.2 ug DNA; pre-culture CD4+ samples, about 1,200 ng.

Assay: immunoSEQ multiplex PCR; the TCRdb copy retains only in-frame clones and omits some. The sample lists fewer than 95,000 clones; around nine tenths were seen once. Details on this clone: Its antigen remains unknown.

Trimming took 5 bases from V and 0 from J; bases not matched to a gene: 6. CDR3 length: 15 amino acids. Germline values: CDR1 LNHDA, CDR2 SQIVND (reference sequence). This receptor was taken from a man in his forties or fifties in good health and CMV-seronegative. The chain is built from TRBV19 and TRBJ2-7; 8 positions agree with TRBD2. The sequencing input was CD4+ T cells from PBMCs. As DNA, the CDR3 is TGTGCCAGTAGTCCGGTAGGGACTAGCTCCTACGAGCAGTACTTC. Translated: CASSPVGTSSYEQYF.